These 11 T cell receptor beta chains came from one sample sequenced in a study of shared clonotypes between healthy human individuals. The method was immunoSEQ multiplex PCR; TCRdb's version includes in-frame clones alone and lacks a portion of them. The table lists 2 million to 3 million clones, over 85% of them singletons, with 0.36% in the top ten. The sample taken for sequencing was naive CD4+ T cells from PBMCs. Subset noted: CD45RA+ positively selected. The receptors originated from a man aged 18 to 35 in good health. Some clones in this sample may be carry-over from other donors' samples.

The chain links TRBV7-2 to TRBJ2-5; D remains unclear. CDR3 length: 14 residues. V dropped 5 bases and J dropped 5 bases, with 15 bases sitting between them. CDR1 is SGHTA and CDR2 is FQGNSA in the germline V gene. The CDR3 here is CASSVIALKETQYF. CDR3 coding DNA: TGTGCCAGCAGCGTGATAGCATTAAAGGAGACCCAGTACTTC.

CDR3 residues: CASRPGQGAYGYTF. CDR3 DNA sequence: TGTGCCAGCAGACCGGGACAGGGCGCTTATGGCTACACCTTC. The chain has TRBV2 and TRBJ1-2, with TRBD1 matching over 9 bases. Per germline, CDR1 SNHLY and CDR2 FYNNEI. V dropped 6 bases and J dropped 5; count of bases not matched to a gene: 7. This CDR3 has 14 amino acids.

This rearrangement joins TRBV14 to TRBJ2-4, with D tentatively TRBD1 (5 bases). The CDR3 is 16 residues long. The ends were cut back, 3 bases at V and 5 bases at J, with 17 bases in the middle. Germline CDR1 and CDR2: SGHDN and FVKESK. The CDR3: CASSQTAGFVQNIQYF. CDR3 coding DNA: TGTGCCAGCAGCCAGACAGCAGGGTTCGTACAAAACATTCAGTACTTC.

This chain uses TRBV28 with TRBJ2-1; D gene ambiguous. This CDR3 contains 15 residues. Germline lookup yields CDR1 MDHEN and CDR2 SYDVKM. Trimming took 6 bases from V and 5 from J, leaving 17 bases between them. Written as DNA, the CDR3 is TGTGCCAGCAGCCGACCGGGTAGCCTCCACAATGAGCAGTTCTTC. Amino acid sequence: CASSRPGSLHNEQFF.

With respect to this clone: One end of the junction fails to match germline, which may point to a read error. Other nucleotide sequences in the sample specify the same CDR3. The J gene is TRBJ2-2, the V gene TRBV18; the match to TRBD1 covers 7 bases. The length of the CDR3 is 15 residues. CDR1 is KGHSH and CDR2 is LQKENI in the germline V gene. The DNA of the CDR3 is TGTGCCAGTTCACCACAGGGGTCCGTCACCGGGGAGCTGTTTTTT. It translates to CASSPQGSVTGELFF.

The chain carries TRBV7-2 and TRBJ2-7; TRBD2 agrees at 7 bases. The CDR3 loop spans 16 amino acids. Germline V gene data show CDR1 as SGHTA and CDR2 as FQGNSA. Trimming cost V 0 bases and J 0 bases; bases outside gene matches: 5. The chain's CDR3 is CASSLAGGSISYEQYF. The CDR3 DNA follows: TGTGCCAGCAGCTTAGCAGGCGGGAGTATCTCCTACGAGCAGTACTTC. The whole variable domain, remainder taken from reference TRBV7-2 and TRBJ2-7, is GAGVSQSPSNKVTEKGKDVELRCDPISGHTALYWYRQSLGQGLEFLIYFQGNSAPDKSGLPSDRFSAERTGGSVSTLTIQRTQQEDSAVYLCASSLAGGSISYEQYFGPGTRLTVT.

The rearrangement uses TRBV10-1 and TRBJ1-3, with D perhaps TRBD1 (5 bases). Per the germline V gene, CDR1 is WNHNN and CDR2 is SYGVQD (reference sequence). V was shortened by 0 bases and J by 2 bases, with 8 bases between the two germline ends. There are 15 residues in the CDR3. The chain's CDR3 is CASSESIGAGNTIYF. The CDR3, as DNA: TGCGCCAGCAGTGAGTCGATAGGGGCTGGAAACACCATATATTTT.

The chain couples TRBV5-1 to TRBJ2-1; 10 nucleotides match TRBD2. The CDR3 spans 18 residues. J gave up 5 bases and V 6 bases, and 17 bases lay outside the gene matches. CDR1 is SGHRS, CDR2 YFSETQ, per germline. The CDR3 here is CASTPGQGGTSANNEQFF. The DNA of the CDR3 is TGCGCCAGCACCCCCGGACAGGGAGGGACTAGCGCGAACAATGAGCAGTTCTTC.

CDR3 nucleotide sequence: TGTGCCAGCAGTTACCGGACTAGCGGGACTGATGAGCAGTTCTTC. Amino acid sequence: CASSYRTSGTDEQFF. The J gene is TRBJ2-1, the V gene TRBV28; TRBD2 agrees at 12 bases. Per the germline V gene, CDR1 is MDHEN and CDR2 is SYDVKM. After removal of 4 bases from V and 8 bases from J, the junction contained 6 bases not matched to a gene. CDR3 size: 15 residues.

Only one count was recorded for this clone. The chain uses TRBV7-3 and TRBJ2-5; D might be TRBD2 (6 bases). The CDR3 totals 14 residues. Germline lookup yields CDR1 SGHTA and CDR2 FQGTGA. V gave up 5 bases and J gave up 3 bases, with 13 bases separating them. CDR3: CASSIRPGEETQYF. CDR3 bases: TGTGCCAGCAGCATCCGTCCGGGAGAAGAGACCCAGTACTTC.

This sequence joins TRBV19 and TRBJ1-2; D unresolved. The V end lost 4 bases, the J end lost 3 bases, and 9 bases lay between the germline ends. The germline gives CDR1 LNHDA, CDR2 SQIVND (reference sequence). The CDR3 is 13 amino acids. The CDR3 reads CASSKRQDYGYTF. The DNA of the CDR3 is TGTGCCAGTAGTAAGAGGCAGGACTATGGCTACACCTTC. The variable domain in full, with the rest retrieved from reference TRBV19 and TRBJ1-2, is DGGITQSPKYLFRKEGQNVTLSCEQNLNHDAMYWYRQDPGQGLRLIYYSQIVNDFQKGDIAEGYSVSREKKESFPLTVTSAQKNPTAFYLCASSKRQDYGYTFGSGTRLTVV.